This T cell receptor beta chain was captured in a study of blood T cell repertoires in COVID-19. For the study at large: PBMCs, B-cell-depleted T cells, or T cells provided the cDNA or gDNA that made up the material.

The table came from immunoSEQ multiplex PCR; TCRdb's copy has only in-frame clones and leaves some out. Of some 97,000 clones in the sample, less than 90% were seen once. Per the germline V gene, CDR1 is LGHDT and CDR2 is YNNKEL (reference sequence). With 2 bases clipped from V and 3 bases from J, the junction kept 9 bases outside the gene matches. The CDR3 sequence is 16 residues long. Source material: peripheral blood. This chain uses TRBV3-1 (or the pseudogene TRBV3-2) with TRBJ2-7; TRBD1 agrees at 8 bases. This receptor was taken from a man aged 30 to 45 in a cohort sampled during active COVID-19. The CDR3 loop is CASSQLDRGGNYEQYF. The CDR3 bases are TGTGCCAGCAGCCAACTAGACAGGGGAGGTAACTACGAGCAGTACTTC.